This T cell receptor beta chain was captured by sequencing in a study of cytomegalovirus exposure and HLA in healthy donors. Study background: Across a few hundred genotyped donors, roughly 80% landed in the Caucasian-associated ancestry cluster.

A remark on this clone: No antigen is known for it.

Trimming took 8 bases from V and 13 from J; bases not matched to a gene: 5. Germline V lookup: CDR1 WSHSY, CDR2 SAAADI. The length of the CDR3 is 13 residues. 13 Jbeta primers and 60 Vbeta primers were used for the PCR. The assay was immunoSEQ multiplex PCR, and TCRdb's table has in-frame clones only and misses some. Of roughly 140,000 clones in the sample, about 80% are singletons; the top ten hold about 5.6%. Regarding the study as a whole: In a later analysis, across HLA loci, associated TCR counts were highest for DRB1, lowest for HLA-C. In a later analysis, a missense DCLRE1C variant was linked to TCR beta V- and J-gene trimming.

The sequence derives from a man aged 25 to 45 in good health and CMV-seropositive. The genes are TRBV10-2 and TRBJ2-1; TRBD2 matches at 16 bases. The sequencing input was PBMCs. CDR3 in DNA: TGCGCCAGCGGGACTAGCGGGGGGGAGGGCCAGTTCTTC. Translation: CASGTSGGEGQFF.